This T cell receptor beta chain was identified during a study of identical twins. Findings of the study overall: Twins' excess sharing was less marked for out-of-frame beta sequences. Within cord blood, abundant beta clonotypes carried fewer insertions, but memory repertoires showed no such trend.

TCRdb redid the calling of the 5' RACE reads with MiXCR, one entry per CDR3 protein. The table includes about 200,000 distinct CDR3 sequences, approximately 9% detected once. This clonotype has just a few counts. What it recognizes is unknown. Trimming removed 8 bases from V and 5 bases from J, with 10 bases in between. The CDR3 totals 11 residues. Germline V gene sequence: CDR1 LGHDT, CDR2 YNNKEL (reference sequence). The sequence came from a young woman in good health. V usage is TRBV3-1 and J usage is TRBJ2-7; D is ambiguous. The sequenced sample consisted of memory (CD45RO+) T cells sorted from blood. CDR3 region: CASGVRNEQYF. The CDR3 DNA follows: TGTGCCAGCGGGGTGCGTAACGAGCAGTACTTC.